These 30 T cell receptor beta chains were sequenced from one sample in a study of T cells in Graves' hyperthyroidism and ophthalmopathy. RNA transcripts were the template for amplifying TCR beta CDR3 regions. When the TCR CDR3 underwent first-round RT-PCR, the HTBI primer set was used. Via MiXCR, TCRdb re-called the multiplex PCR reads, giving one row per CDR3 protein. The sample includes about 180,000 distinct CDR3 sequences, 15% to 20% of them seen just once. Material: blood. All receptors derive from a woman between 45 and 65 years old with Graves' hyperthyroidism.

This clonotype showed up many times. The CDR3 DNA reads TGTGCCAGCAGTTACGTTAGCATCCGACTCACCTTCTACTATGGCTACACCTTC. The encoded protein is CASSYVSIRLTFYYGYTF. The rearrangement links TRBV6-2 or TRBV6-3 to TRBJ1-2, with no clear D. Germline V gene lookup returns CDR1 MNHEY and CDR2 SVGEGT. V was trimmed by 2 bases and J by 3 bases, leaving 22 bases between them. The CDR3 length is 18 residues.

The chain carries TRBV20-1 and TRBJ2-3; possible D gene TRBD2, 7 bases. Trimming pared 4 bases from V and 4 bases from J, leaving 18 bases between. The CDR3 sequence is 15 residues long. Germline V lookup: CDR1 DFQATT, CDR2 SNEGSKA (reference sequence). The chain's CDR3 is CSAKKGGGPSDTQYF. CDR3 DNA: TGCAGTGCTAAAAAGGGGGGAGGGCCCTCAGATACGCAGTATTTT.

The chain recombines TRBV20-1 with TRBJ1-4; possible D gene TRBD1, 5 bases. Germline loops: CDR1 DFQATT, CDR2 SNEGSKA (reference sequence). The V end was cut by 0 bases, the J end by 5 bases, with 10 bases between. CDR3 length: 14 amino acids. In DNA form, the CDR3 reads TGCAGTGCTAGAGATCACCAGGGAAATGAAAAACTGTTTTTT. Translating gives CSARDHQGNEKLFF.

In this sample, this clonotype turned up many times. The chain is built from TRBV2 and TRBJ1-5, with TRBD1 identical over 8 bases. This CDR3 comprises 15 residues. Germline trimming cut 4 bases from V and 2 bases from J; bases unmatched to any gene: 4. The V gene's germline CDR1 is SNHLY and CDR2 FYNNEI. CDR3: CASSGAGQGNQPQHF. The CDR3 DNA sequence: TGTGCCAGCAGTGGAGCGGGACAGGGCAATCAGCCCCAGCATTTT. Combining the CDR3 with reference TRBV2 and TRBJ1-5 gives the whole variable domain EPEVTQTPSHQVTQMGQEVILRCVPISNHLYFYWYRQILGQKVEFLVSFYNNEISEKSEIFDDQFSVERPDGSNFTLKIRSTKLEDSAMYFCASSGAGQGNQPQHFGDGTRLSIL.

The sample holds many counts of this clonotype. The CDR3: CASSTTGIQGEQYF. In DNA form, the CDR3 reads TGTGCCAGCAGTACGACAGGGATTCAGGGCGAGCAGTACTTC. The gene calls are TRBV6-1 and TRBJ2-7; 7 nucleotides align to TRBD1. Losses at the gene ends were 5 bases for V and 6 bases for J; bases not matched to a gene: 10. The CDR3 is 14 amino acids. Germline assignment: CDR1 MNHNS and CDR2 SASEGT.

A few counts support this clonotype. J is TRBJ2-5 and V is TRBV2; TRBD1 is a possible D gene (6 bases). Trimming pared 6 bases from V and 5 bases from J, leaving 13 bases between. The CDR3 is made up of 13 amino acids. Germline CDR1 SNHLY, CDR2 FYNNEI. The CDR3: CASRFSRGETQYF. DNA of the CDR3: TGTGCCAGCAGGTTTTCCAGGGGCGAGACCCAGTACTTC.

Worth noting for this clonotype: A much larger clone differs by one base, so this may be a read error. The chain carries TRBV20-1 and TRBJ1-1; D is unresolved. The CDR3 contains 15 residues. Germline lookup yields CDR1 DFQATT and CDR2 SNEGSKA (reference sequence). The CDR3 DNA is TGCGGTGCTAGAGATACGGGGTCCCCGAACACTGAAGCTTTCTTT. This encodes CGARDTGSPNTEAFF.

This rearrangement joins TRBV5-8 to TRBJ2-7, with TRBD2 matching 8 bases. Trimming at V came to 0 bases and at J to 6 bases, leaving 8 bases not matched to a gene. CDR1 and CDR2 from the germline V gene are SGHTS and YDEGEE. The CDR3 contains 15 residues. DNA of the CDR3: TGTGCCAGCAGCTTGGCCGCGGGGGGCTGGGGCGAGCAGTACTTC. It codes for CASSLAAGGWGEQYF. Full variable domain (rest looked up from reference TRBV5-8 and TRBJ2-7): EAGVTQSPTHLIKTRGQQATLRCSPISGHTSVYWYQQALGLGLQFLLWYDEGEERNRGNFPPRFSGRQFPNYSSELNVNALELEDSALYLCASSLAAGGWGEQYFGPGTRLTVT.

This clonotype was seen at least ten times. V gene TRBV7-2 combines with J gene TRBJ2-3, with 9 positions matching TRBD2. Germline lookup yields CDR1 SGHTA and CDR2 FQGNSA. CDR3 size: 16 residues. Losses at the gene ends were 2 bases for V and 6 bases for J; bases not matched to a gene: 9. In DNA form, the CDR3 reads TGTGCCAGCAGCTTAACCCCGCTAGCGGGACAGGATACGCAGTATTTT. It translates to CASSLTPLAGQDTQYF.

This clonotype appeared many times. The chain combines TRBV7-2 with TRBJ2-3, with D perhaps matching TRBD2 (6 bases). Looked up from germline, CDR1 is SGHTA and CDR2 is FQGNSA. The CDR3 runs 15 residues. The V gene lost 5 bases and the J gene lost 0 bases, with 12 bases spanning the gap. The CDR3 loop reads CASSRDFSSTDTQYF. Here the CDR3 DNA reads TGTGCCAGCAGCCGGGACTTTTCTAGCACAGATACGCAGTATTTT.

This clonotype has a count of ten or more. J is TRBJ2-4 and V is TRBV28; TRBD1 agrees at 7 bases. The CDR3 runs to 14 residues. Trimming at V came to 3 bases and at J to 5 bases, leaving 4 bases not matched to a gene. CDR1 MDHEN and CDR2 SYDVKM come from the germline V gene. Here the CDR3 reads CASSFFTGENIQYF. The DNA of the CDR3 is TGTGCCAGCAGTTTTTTCACAGGGGAAAACATTCAGTACTTC.

This clonotype turned up a few times. This chain links TRBV3-1 with TRBJ1-4; D possibly corresponds to TRBD1 (5 bases). Per the germline V gene, CDR1 is LGHDT and CDR2 is YNNKEL (reference sequence). The CDR3 has 14 residues. V shed 5 bases and J shed 7 bases, with 14 bases lying between them. CDR3 coding DNA: TGTGCCAGCAGCGGACAAGCTTGGGGTGAAAAACTGTTTTTT. Protein product: CASSGQAWGEKLFF.

This clonotype occurred many times. The chain carries TRBV5-1 and TRBJ2-3; 9 bases line up with TRBD2. CDR3 length equals 19 residues. CDR1 is SGHRS and CDR2 is YFSETQ in the germline V gene. Trimming removed 3 bases from V and 2 bases from J; junction bases left unmatched: 16. CDR3 sequence (DNA): TGCGCCAGCAGCTCGACACCATTTTTCGCGGGGGGGTTCACAGATACGCAGTATTTT. It codes for CASSSTPFFAGGFTDTQYF.

The CDR3 DNA follows: TGTGCCAGCTCACCACGTGGGACTAGCGGGGGGGCCTCTGGGCAGTTCTTC. It is translated as CASSPRGTSGGASGQFF. The chain links TRBV18 to TRBJ2-1; 16 bases align to TRBD2. CDR3 length equals 17 residues. Per germline, CDR1 KGHSH and CDR2 LQKENI. The V gene end was trimmed by 1 base and the J gene end by 12 bases; junction bases not matched to a gene: 9.

This clonotype was counted between two and nine times. A much more abundant neighbour one base away suggests this may be a read error. The V gene is TRBV28, the J gene TRBJ2-7, with 8 bases identical to TRBD1. This CDR3 spans 15 amino acids. Germline lookup yields CDR1 MDHEN and CDR2 SYDVKM. The CDR3 region has the DNA TGTGCCAGCACCCTTCTCGGACAGGGAACCTACGGGCAGTACTTC. Protein product: CASTLLGQGTYGQYF. Looking up the rest from reference TRBV28 and TRBJ2-7 gives the full variable domain: DVKVTQSSRYLVKRTGEKVFLECVQDMDHENMFWYRQDPGLGLRLIYFSYDVKMKEKGDIPEGYSVSREKKERFSLILESASTNQTSMYLCASTLLGQGTYGQYFGPGTRLTVT.

This clonotype was seen at least ten times. This chain links TRBV4-2 with TRBJ2-7; either TRBD1 or TRBD2 may fit D (5 bases each). The CDR3 covers 14 residues. Trimming took off 1 base at V and 1 base at J, with 8 bases between the two ends. Germline CDR1 and CDR2: LGHNA and YNFKEQ. The CDR3 nucleotides read TGTGCCAGCAGCCAAGTCGGGGCGTCCTACGAGCAGTACTTC. Encoded protein: CASSQVGASYEQYF.

This clonotype was counted at least ten times. The chain combines TRBV3-1 with TRBJ1-4, with TRBD1 matching 7 bases. Germline loops: CDR1 LGHDT, CDR2 YNNKEL (reference sequence). J gave up 2 bases and V 4 bases, and 4 bases lay outside the gene matches. This CDR3 contains 15 residues. CDR3 nucleotides: TGTGCCAGCAGCCGGGGGGACAGCACTAATGAAAAACTGTTTTTT. It encodes CASSRGDSTNEKLFF.

Many counts were recorded for this clonotype. The V gene is TRBV11-2, the J gene TRBJ2-2; unclear D gene. The V gene lost 6 bases and the J gene lost 3 bases, with 11 bases spanning the gap. Per germline, CDR1 SGHAT and CDR2 FQNNGV. The CDR3 consists of 14 residues. CDR3 sequence: CASRLSGYTGELFF. CDR3 DNA sequence: TGTGCCAGCAGACTGTCCGGGTACACCGGGGAGCTGTTTTTT.

This clonotype was picked up many times. The chain employs TRBV11-2 and TRBJ1-1; D unclear. Germline V gene lookup returns CDR1 SGHAT and CDR2 FQNNGV. The CDR3 spans 15 residues. Trimming stripped 0 bases from V and 5 bases from J, with 13 bases between. CDR3 loop: CASSLEGYTGTEAFF. CDR3 nucleotides: TGTGCCAGCAGCTTAGAGGGATATACGGGTACTGAAGCTTTCTTT.

This clonotype was counted ten times or more. V usage is TRBV27 and J usage is TRBJ1-4; 7 bases match TRBD1. The V segment lost 5 bases and the J segment 6 bases; nucleotides outside the gene matches: 9. This CDR3 comprises 15 residues. The V gene's germline CDR1 is MNHEY and CDR2 SMNVEV (reference sequence). This CDR3 is CASSPLGQYDEKLFF. The DNA for the CDR3 is TGTGCCAGCAGTCCCCTGGGACAGTACGATGAAAAACTGTTTTTT.

This clonotype was detected a few times. The rearrangement joins TRBV19 to TRBJ2-3; TRBD2 aligns across 14 bases. This CDR3 has 18 amino acids. V lost 6 bases to trimming and J lost 4 bases; unmatched junction nucleotides: 12. Germline loops: CDR1 LNHDA, CDR2 SQIVND (reference sequence). CDR3 in DNA: TGTGCCAGTAGAACGAATCGGGGACTAGCGGGGGTACCAGATACGCAGTATTTT. Protein product: CASRTNRGLAGVPDTQYF.

There are many counts of this clonotype. V and J are TRBV12-3 or TRBV12-4 and TRBJ1-1; no definite D call. The V and J ends lost 1 base and 1 base respectively, with 7 bases between them. The CDR3 has 14 amino acids. Written as DNA, the CDR3 is TGTGCCAGCAGTTTAGGCGGCCGGAACACTGAAGCTTTCTTT. The encoded protein is CASSLGGRNTEAFF.

This clonotype showed up many times. J is TRBJ1-4 and V is TRBV7-9; the D gene is possibly TRBD1 (5 bases). The CDR3 length is 17 residues. Trimming pared 5 bases from V and 6 bases from J, leaving 22 bases between. Germline CDR1 and CDR2: SEHNR and FQNEAQ (reference sequence). The CDR3 spells CASSPSEGRAHYEKLFF. The CDR3 DNA sequence: TGTGCCAGCAGCCCTAGTGAGGGGCGCGCCCACTATGAAAAACTGTTTTTT.

This sequence joins TRBV19 and TRBJ2-1; D is ambiguous. The CDR3 is 16 amino acids. Germline V CDR1 and CDR2: LNHDA, SQIVND (reference sequence). Trimming pared 1 base from V and 2 bases from J, leaving 12 bases between. CDR3 loop: CASSIASPFTYNEQFF. The DNA for the CDR3 is TGTGCCAGTAGTATAGCTTCCCCGTTTACCTACAATGAGCAGTTCTTC.

This clonotype was seen at least ten times. The chain carries TRBV20-1 and TRBJ1-1; 8 nucleotides align to TRBD1. CDR1 is DFQATT, CDR2 SNEGSKA, per germline (reference sequence). The CDR3 runs to 15 residues. The J segment lost 5 bases and the V segment lost 6 bases, leaving 14 bases of the junction unmatched. The CDR3 region has the DNA TGCAGTGCCTCCCCACGAACAGGGGGATATACTGAAGCTTTCTTT. Its protein product is CSASPRTGGYTEAFF.

This rearrangement joins TRBV7-2 to TRBJ1-4; 9 bases line up with TRBD1. The CDR3 runs to 15 residues. V lost 5 bases and J lost 8; bases outside the gene matches: 9. The germline V gene encodes CDR1 SGHTA and CDR2 FQGNSA. CDR3 protein: CASSARDREWEKLFF. The CDR3 coding sequence is TGTGCCAGCAGCGCCCGGGACAGGGAGTGGGAAAAACTGTTTTTT.

This clonotype has at least ten counts. CDR3 protein: CASSLIGGLQETQYF. In nucleotides, the CDR3 is TGTGCCAGCAGTTTAATCGGGGGGCTCCAAGAGACCCAGTACTTC. The genes are TRBV12-3 or TRBV12-4 and TRBJ2-5; possibly TRBD2 for D (7 bases). The CDR3 has 15 amino acids. Trimming cost V 2 bases and J 1 base, with 11 bases left between them.

To note about this clonotype: A much larger clone sits a single nucleotide away, making a read error possible. The genes are TRBV20-1 and TRBJ2-7; the D is unclear. Germline V CDR1 and CDR2: DFQATT, SNEGSKA (reference sequence). The CDR3 is made up of 15 amino acids. CDR3 nucleotide sequence: TGCGGTGCTAGAGTGCGGTACACGAGCTCCTACGAGCAGTACTTC. This sequence encodes CGARVRYTSSYEQYF.

This clonotype occurred many times. The chain joins TRBV7-9 to TRBJ1-3; no reliable D call. Germline CDR1 SEHNR, CDR2 FQNEAQ (reference sequence). V was trimmed by 9 bases and J by 1 base, leaving 10 bases between them. The CDR3 runs 13 residues. The CDR3 spells CARSGSSGNTIYF. CDR3 bases: TGTGCCAGATCAGGATCTTCTGGAAACACCATATATTTT.

About this clonotype itself: A much larger clone lies one base from this, so it may be a read error. The chain links TRBV28 to TRBJ1-4, with 8 bases matching TRBD1. The CDR3 loop spans 15 amino acids. Germline-derived CDR1 and CDR2 are MDHEN and SYDVKM. V lost 6 bases and J lost 7; bases outside the gene matches: 10. The CDR3 nucleotides read TGTGCCAGCAGACCAGGGGGCGCGTCCAGTGAAAAACTGTTTTTT. Amino acid sequence: CASRPGGASSEKLFF.